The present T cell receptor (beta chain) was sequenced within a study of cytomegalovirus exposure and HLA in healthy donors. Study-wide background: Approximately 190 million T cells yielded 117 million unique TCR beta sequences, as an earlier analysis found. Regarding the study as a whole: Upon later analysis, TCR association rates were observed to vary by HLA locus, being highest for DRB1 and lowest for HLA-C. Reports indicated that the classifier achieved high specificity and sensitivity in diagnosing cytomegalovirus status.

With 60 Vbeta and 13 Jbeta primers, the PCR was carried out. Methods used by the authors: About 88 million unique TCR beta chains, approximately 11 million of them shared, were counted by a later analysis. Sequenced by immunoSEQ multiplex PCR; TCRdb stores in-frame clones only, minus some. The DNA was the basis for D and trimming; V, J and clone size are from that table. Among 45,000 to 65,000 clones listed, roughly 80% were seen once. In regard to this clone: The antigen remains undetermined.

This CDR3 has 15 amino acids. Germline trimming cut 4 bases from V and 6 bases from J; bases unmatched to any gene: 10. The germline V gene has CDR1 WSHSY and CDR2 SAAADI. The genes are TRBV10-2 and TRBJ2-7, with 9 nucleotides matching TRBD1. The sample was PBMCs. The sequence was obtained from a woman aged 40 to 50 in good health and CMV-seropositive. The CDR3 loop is CASSAGTGSFSEQYF. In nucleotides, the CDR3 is TGCGCCAGCAGTGCCGGGACAGGGAGTTTCAGCGAGCAGTACTTC.